The 24 T cell receptor beta chains below come from one sample, sequenced in a study of control samples from healthy donors and cancer patients. Sequencing used immunoSEQ multiplex PCR; TCRdb keeps in-frame clones, though not all of them. This table holds roughly 130,000 clones, 90% found once. Input material: blood. The receptors stem from a man younger than 35 in good health.

V usage is TRBV10-3 and J usage is TRBJ2-7, with D tentatively TRBD2 (6 bases). Germline CDR1 is ENHRY and CDR2 is SYGVKD. V lost 6 bases, J lost 3 bases, and 9 bases lay in between. The CDR3 is 12 residues long. The CDR3 spells CAISRENYEQYF. The CDR3 coding sequence is TGTGCCATCAGCCGGGAGAACTACGAGCAGTACTTC.

The CDR3 loop reads CATRGDRTDTQYF. The CDR3, as DNA: TGTGCCACCAGGGGGGACAGAACAGATACGCAGTATTTT. This chain joins TRBV24-1 and TRBJ2-3, with 7 bases fitting TRBD1. This CDR3 comprises 13 residues. Germline V CDR1 and CDR2: KGHDR, SFDVKD. Trimming removed 7 bases from V and 3 bases from J; junction bases left unmatched: 3.

This chain connects TRBV9 to TRBJ1-6; 8 bases align to TRBD1. The CDR3 is 15 residues long. The trim removed 1 base at V and 5 bases at J, leaving 2 bases unmatched. Germline V CDR1 and CDR2: SGDLS, YYNGEE. The CDR3 DNA sequence: TGTGCCAGCAGCGTATCGGGACAGGATAATTCACCCCTCCACTTT. Encoded protein: CASSVSGQDNSPLHF. Together with reference TRBV9 and TRBJ1-6, the CDR3 gives the full variable domain: DSGVTQTPKHLITATGQRVTLRCSPRSGDLSVYWYQQSLDQGLQFLIQYYNGEERAKGNILERFSAQQFPDLHSELNLSSLELGDSALYFCASSVSGQDNSPLHFGNGTRLTVT.

The chain links TRBV7-2 to TRBJ2-7; 7 nucleotides align to TRBD1. This CDR3 has 15 residues. With V trimmed by 4 bases and J by 1 base, 7 bases remained unmatched. The germline CDR1 and CDR2 sequences are SGHTA and FQGNSA. In DNA form, the CDR3 reads TGTGCCAGCAGCTCTGACTGGGACAGTTCCTACGAGCAGTACTTC. This codes for CASSSDWDSSYEQYF.

The CDR3 spells CASRSGTGDEQYF. In DNA form, the CDR3 reads TGTGCCAGCAGATCCGGGACAGGGGACGAGCAGTACTTC. V gene TRBV12-3 or TRBV12-4 combines with J gene TRBJ2-7, with 10 bases that match TRBD1. After removal of 6 bases from V and 5 bases from J, the junction contained 4 bases not matched to a gene. This CDR3 is 13 amino acids long.

This clone was counted a single time. The rearrangement uses TRBV2 and TRBJ2-7; D is ambiguous. The V gene lost 3 bases and the J gene lost 5 bases, with 8 bases spanning the gap. The length of the CDR3 is 12 residues. Germline V gene data show CDR1 as SNHLY and CDR2 as FYNNEI. CDR3 sequence: CASSDLSDEQYF. In nucleotides, the CDR3 is TGTGCCAGCAGTGATTTGAGCGACGAGCAGTACTTC.

This clone was observed once. The rearrangement uses TRBV19 and TRBJ1-5; perhaps TRBD1 as D (5 bases). Looked up from germline, CDR1 is LNHDA and CDR2 is SQIVND (reference sequence). V was shortened by 8 bases and J by 2 bases, with 16 bases between the two germline ends. The CDR3 spans 15 residues. Here the CDR3 DNA reads TGTGCCAGTCGAAACAGGTGGGTAGGCAATCAGCCCCAGCATTTT. This sequence encodes CASRNRWVGNQPQHF.

This clone was seen a single time. The chain carries TRBV2 and TRBJ1-1; weak D call: TRBD1 (5 bases). This CDR3 region has 16 residues. The germline CDR1 and CDR2 sequences are SNHLY and FYNNEI. V was clipped by 3 bases and J by 9 bases, with 23 bases between them. This chain's CDR3 is CASSERKGSAGKKAFF. The CDR3 DNA reads as TGTGCCAGCAGTGAGAGGAAGGGGTCGGCGGGGAAGAAAGCTTTCTTT.

This chain uses TRBV28 with TRBJ1-3; D unresolved. The V and J ends lost 8 bases and 0 bases respectively, with 14 bases between them. The CDR3 covers 15 residues. From germline, CDR1 is MDHEN and CDR2 SYDVKM. This chain's CDR3 is CASFRTDDSGNTIYF. CDR3 coding DNA: TGTGCCAGCTTCCGGACGGACGACTCTGGAAACACCATATATTTT.

The V gene is TRBV29-1, the J gene TRBJ2-1; 9 nucleotides line up with TRBD2. The J segment lost 8 bases and the V segment lost 3 bases, leaving 8 bases of the junction unmatched. Germline V CDR1 and CDR2: SQVTM, ANQGSEA. The CDR3 covers 14 residues. CDR3 loop: CSVEGLAGSDEQFF. Here the CDR3 DNA reads TGCAGCGTTGAGGGGCTAGCGGGATCGGATGAGCAGTTCTTC.

The chain has TRBV7-2 and TRBJ2-3; possible D gene TRBD2, 7 bases. Germline V CDR1 and CDR2: SGHTA, FQGNSA. The CDR3 sequence is 15 residues long. The V end was cut by 4 bases, the J end by 4 bases, with 15 bases between. The CDR3: CASSSWGGFADTQYF. The DNA of the CDR3 is TGTGCCAGCAGCTCTTGGGGGGGCTTTGCAGATACGCAGTATTTT.

V gene TRBV24-1 combines with J gene TRBJ2-3, with D unresolved. The CDR3 is 13 amino acids. Germline loops: CDR1 KGHDR, CDR2 SFDVKD. V was trimmed by 5 bases and J by 9 bases, leaving 14 bases between them. The CDR3, as DNA: TGTGCCACCAGTGCCTCGCCGGAAGGAACGCAGTATTTT. Translating it yields CATSASPEGTQYF.

This clone was detected only once. The chain is built from TRBV21-1 and TRBJ1-1. TRBV21-1 is a known pseudogene. The CDR3 has 20 residues. As DNA, the CDR3 is TGTGCCAGCAGCAAGGGAATTGTTTTGGGACGGCGACGTTGGGGCACTGAAGCTTTCTTT. This translates into CASSKGIVLGRRRWGTEAFF.

The chain joins TRBV12-3 or TRBV12-4 to TRBJ2-1; weak D call: TRBD1 (5 bases). The CDR3 spans 13 residues. V was pared by 8 bases and J by 10 bases, with 18 bases between. The CDR3 sequence: CASRTGRDREQFF. CDR3 in DNA: TGTGCCAGCCGCACCGGCAGGGATCGGGAGCAGTTCTTC.

The chain employs TRBV4-1 and TRBJ2-1, with no clear D. CDR1 and CDR2 from the germline V gene are MGHRA and YSYEKL. This CDR3 contains 11 residues. Trimming removed 1 base from V and 7 bases from J, with 2 bases in between. The CDR3 region has the DNA TGCGCCAGCAGCCAAGGGAATGAGCAGTTCTTC. It specifies CASSQGNEQFF.

The V and J genes are TRBV6-1 and TRBJ2-7, with 9 positions matching TRBD1. The CDR3 is made up of 15 amino acids. The ends lost 2 bases at V and 7 bases at J; junction bases unmatched: 9. The germline V gene has CDR1 MNHNS and CDR2 SASEGT. The CDR3 nucleotides are TGTGCCAGCAGTGAATCGTGGACAGGGGAGAATGAGCAGTACGTC. As protein: CASSESWTGENEQYV.

V usage is TRBV5-1 and J usage is TRBJ2-7, with 9 bases fitting TRBD1. With V trimmed by 4 bases and J by 6 bases, 5 bases remained unmatched. The germline CDR1 and CDR2 sequences are SGHRS and YFSETQ. CDR3 length equals 13 residues. CDR3 loop: CASSPGTGFEQYF. DNA of the CDR3: TGCGCCAGCAGCCCCGGGACAGGGTTCGAGCAGTACTTC.

Only one count was recorded for this clone. The rearrangement joins TRBV7-9 to TRBJ2-3; either TRBD1 or TRBD2 may supply D (5 bases each). Germline V gene data show CDR1 as SEHNR and CDR2 as FQNEAQ (reference sequence). CDR3 length: 14 amino acids. Trimming removed 0 bases at V and 6 bases at J, with 10 bases between. The CDR3 spells CASSLAGESDTQYF. The CDR3 DNA is TGTGCCAGCAGCTTAGCGGGGGAGTCGGATACGCAGTATTTT.

The chain links TRBV6-4 to TRBJ2-3; TRBD2 aligns across 7 bases. The CDR3 has 15 amino acids. Unmatched junction bases numbered 4, after V lost 3 bases and J lost 1 base. Germline CDR1 and CDR2: MRHNA and SNTAGT. The CDR3 here is CASSEKAGGTDTQYF. As DNA, the CDR3 is TGTGCCAGCAGTGAAAAGGCGGGGGGCACAGATACGCAGTATTTT.

The CDR3: CASSLGQGVETQYF. The CDR3 DNA is TGTGCCAGCAGCTTAGGTCAGGGCGTAGAGACCCAGTACTTC. V and J are TRBV7-2 and TRBJ2-5; a weak D match, TRBD1 (5 bases). This CDR3 spans 14 amino acids. In germline, CDR1 is SGHTA, CDR2 FQGNSA. The V and J ends lost 1 base and 4 bases respectively, with 10 bases between them.

The V gene is TRBV7-9, the J gene TRBJ2-5; the D gene is possibly TRBD1 (8 bases). Germline CDR1 reads SEHNR; CDR2 reads FQNEAQ (reference sequence). V shed 1 base and J shed 7 bases, with 16 bases lying between them. The CDR3 consists of 15 residues. The chain's CDR3 is CASSLGDNRGGTQYF. The CDR3 DNA sequence: TGTGCCAGCAGCTTAGGGGACAACAGGGGGGGGACCCAGTACTTC.

This chain links TRBV5-6 with TRBJ2-2; 11 bases are a match to TRBD2. Per the germline V gene, CDR1 is SGHDT and CDR2 is YYEEEE. After removal of 4 bases from V and 3 bases from J, the junction contained 2 bases not matched to a gene. The CDR3 runs to 15 residues. Written as DNA, the CDR3 is TGTGCCAGCAGCACACTAGCGGGAGACACCGGGGAGCTGTTTTTT. Translation gives CASSTLAGDTGELFF.

This clone appeared a single time. The rearrangement joins TRBV12-3 or TRBV12-4 to TRBJ1-4; no definite D call. This CDR3 is 13 amino acids long. Between the trimmed V and J ends, which lost 6 bases and 12 bases, there was a span of 17 bases. DNA for the CDR3: TGTGCCAGCAGCCCATTTGCCCCTGTTCAACTGTTTTTT. It codes for CASSPFAPVQLFF.

The rearrangement links TRBV5-1 to TRBJ1-1; D not certain. Germline values: CDR1 SGHRS, CDR2 YFSETQ. Trimming took 0 bases from V and 2 from J, leaving 8 bases between them. The CDR3 length is 14 residues. In nucleotides, the CDR3 is TGCGCCAGCAGCTTGGGGGGTGGAAACACTGAAGCTTTCTTT. It specifies CASSLGGGNTEAFF.